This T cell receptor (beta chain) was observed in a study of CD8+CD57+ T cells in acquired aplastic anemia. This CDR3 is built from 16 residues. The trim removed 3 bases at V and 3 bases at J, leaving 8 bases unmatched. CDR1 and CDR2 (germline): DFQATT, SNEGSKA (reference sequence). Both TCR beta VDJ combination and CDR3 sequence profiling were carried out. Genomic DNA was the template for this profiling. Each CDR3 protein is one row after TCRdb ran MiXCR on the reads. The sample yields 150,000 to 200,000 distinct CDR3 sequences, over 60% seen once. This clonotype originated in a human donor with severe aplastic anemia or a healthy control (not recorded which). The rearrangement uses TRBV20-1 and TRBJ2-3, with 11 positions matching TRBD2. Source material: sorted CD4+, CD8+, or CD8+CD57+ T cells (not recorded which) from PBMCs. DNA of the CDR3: TGCAGTGCTAGCATGCGATCTAGCGGGAGGACAGATACGCAGTATTTT. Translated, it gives CSASMRSSGRTDTQYF.